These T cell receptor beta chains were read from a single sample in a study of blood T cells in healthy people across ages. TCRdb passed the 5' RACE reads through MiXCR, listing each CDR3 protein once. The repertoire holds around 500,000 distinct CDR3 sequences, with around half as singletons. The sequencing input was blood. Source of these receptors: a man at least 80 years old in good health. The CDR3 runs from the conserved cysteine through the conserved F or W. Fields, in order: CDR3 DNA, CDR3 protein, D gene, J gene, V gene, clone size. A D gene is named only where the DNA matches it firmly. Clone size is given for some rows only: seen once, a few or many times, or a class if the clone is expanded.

DNA: TGTGCCAGCAGCATGGGACTAGCGGTGAACACCGGGGAGCTGTTTTTT
CDR3: CASSMGLAVNTGELFF
D: TRBD2
J: TRBJ2-2
V: TRBV9
size: -

DNA: TGCAGTGCTAGGGAGGGGGCGGGAGAGCAGTTCTTC
CDR3: CSAREGAGEQFF
D: -
J: TRBJ2-1
V: TRBV20-1
size: few

DNA: TGTGCCAGCAGCAGGACAGCATTGAACACCGGGGAGCTGTTTTTT
CDR3: CASSRTALNTGELFF
D: -
J: TRBJ2-2
V: TRBV7-2
size: -

DNA: TGTGCCAGCTCACCACCAAGGACTAGCGGGAGGGTCGACAATGAGCAGTTCTTC
CDR3: CASSPPRTSGRVDNEQFF
D: TRBD2
J: TRBJ2-1
V: TRBV18
size: -

DNA: TGCAGCGTTGCCAGTGGGCAGGGTAGCTACGATGGCTACACCTTC
CDR3: CSVASGQGSYDGYTF
D: -
J: TRBJ1-2
V: TRBV29-1
size: -

DNA: TGTGCCAGCAGTTTAACTAGCGGCGCCTATGAGCAGTTCTTC
CDR3: CASSLTSGAYEQFF
D: TRBD2
J: TRBJ2-1
V: TRBV12-3/TRBV12-4
size: -

DNA: TGTGCCAGCCCACCCACAGGATTCTCCTACAATGAGCAGTTCTTC
CDR3: CASPPTGFSYNEQFF
D: -
J: TRBJ2-1
V: TRBV18
size: -

DNA: TGCAGCGTTGGTCGGGTCCTGGGGGAGACCCAGTACTTC
CDR3: CSVGRVLGETQYF
D: -
J: TRBJ2-5
V: TRBV29-1
size: -

DNA: TGTGCCAGCAGCACGGGACTAGCGGGAGTTGTAGCAGAGACCCAGTACTTC
CDR3: CASSTGLAGVVAETQYF
D: TRBD2
J: TRBJ2-5
V: TRBV5-5
size: few

DNA: TGTGCCAGCAGTCGCACGGCCCACCCTGCTAGTTCCCAGTACTTC
CDR3: CASSRTAHPASSQYF
D: -
J: TRBJ2-5
V: TRBV7-2
size: -

DNA: TGTGCCATCAGTGACAACTTAGGACAGGCCTCAGATACGCAGTATTTT
CDR3: CAISDNLGQASDTQYF
D: TRBD1
J: TRBJ2-3
V: TRBV10-3
size: -

DNA: TGCAGTGCTAGGGGACCGTCCTATTCGCCCCTCCACTTT
CDR3: CSARGPSYSPLHF
D: -
J: TRBJ1-6
V: TRBV20-1
size: -

DNA: TGTGCCAGCAGCTCCTGGGGGAGCGTGACCTACGAGCAGTACTTC
CDR3: CASSSWGSVTYEQYF
D: -
J: TRBJ2-7
V: TRBV6-1
size: -

DNA: TGTGCCAGCAGGGGGGGGGGAATGAACACCGGGGAGCTGTTTTTT
CDR3: CASRGGGMNTGELFF
D: TRBD2
J: TRBJ2-2
V: TRBV6-6
size: few

DNA: TGTGCCAGCAGTGATCGCTACGGGACCGGGGGAGATACGCAGTATTTT
CDR3: CASSDRYGTGGDTQYF
D: -
J: TRBJ2-3
V: TRBV25-1
size: -

DNA: TGTGCCAGCAGCCCCCAGGGTTACGCGGAGCAGTTCTTC
CDR3: CASSPQGYAEQFF
D: -
J: TRBJ2-1
V: TRBV6-5
size: few

DNA: TGTGTCAGCAGTTACTGGGGACAGGTCCAAGAGACCCAGTACTTC
CDR3: CVSSYWGQVQETQYF
D: TRBD1
J: TRBJ2-5
V: TRBV6-5
size: -

DNA: TGTGCCAGCGGGCGCGCGGGGGACAAAAGCACAGATACGCAGTATTTT
CDR3: CASGRAGDKSTDTQYF
D: -
J: TRBJ2-3
V: TRBV6-6
size: many

DNA: TGCAGTGCTCGGGGGAGCAATCAGCCCCAGCATTTT
CDR3: CSARGSNQPQHF
D: -
J: TRBJ1-5
V: TRBV20-1
size: -

DNA: TGTGCCAGCAGCTTAGGTGTGGGGACTAGCGGGGGTTATTACAATGAGCAGTTCTTC
CDR3: CASSLGVGTSGGYYNEQFF
D: TRBD2
J: TRBJ2-1
V: TRBV7-3
size: -

DNA: TGTGCCACCAGCAGAGATTTAAAAGCCGGCACTGAAGCTTTCTTT
CDR3: CATSRDLKAGTEAFF
D: -
J: TRBJ1-1
V: TRBV15
size: -

DNA: TGTGCCAGCAGAACTACGAAGCCGGCCTTTCCAAAGGGGAATGAGCAGTTCTTC
CDR3: CASRTTKPAFPKGNEQFF
D: -
J: TRBJ2-1
V: TRBV7-9
size: -

DNA: TGTGCCAGCAGCCACGGTCAGGGATATGAGCAGTTCTTC
CDR3: CASSHGQGYEQFF
D: -
J: TRBJ2-1
V: TRBV3-1
size: -

DNA: TGTGCCAGCAGTCCCCGAGATTGGACAGTCCAAGAGACCCAGTACTTC
CDR3: CASSPRDWTVQETQYF
D: -
J: TRBJ2-5
V: TRBV12-3/TRBV12-4
size: -

DNA: TGTGCCAGCAGCTCGGAACTAGCGGGGACATATAAAACAGATACGCAGTATTTT
CDR3: CASSSELAGTYKTDTQYF
D: TRBD2
J: TRBJ2-3
V: TRBV6-1
size: -

DNA: TGTGCCAGCAGCCCGGGGTCGGGGTACCAGCAGTACTTC
CDR3: CASSPGSGYQQYF
D: -
J: TRBJ2-7
V: TRBV7-2
size: -

DNA: TGCGCCAGCAGCCCCGATGGTGGCACCTACGAGCAGTACTTC
CDR3: CASSPDGGTYEQYF
D: -
J: TRBJ2-7
V: TRBV5-1
size: many

DNA: TGTGCCAGCAGCTTAGGGGTAGCGGGACCACAGGAGCAGTTCTTC
CDR3: CASSLGVAGPQEQFF
D: TRBD2
J: TRBJ2-1
V: TRBV7-2
size: few

DNA: TGTGCCAGCAAGAGAGCCAAAAACATTCAGTACTTC
CDR3: CASKRAKNIQYF
D: -
J: TRBJ2-4
V: TRBV28
size: many

DNA: TGCAGTGCTAGTTGGGGAAACATGAACACTGAAGCTTTCTTT
CDR3: CSASWGNMNTEAFF
D: -
J: TRBJ1-1
V: TRBV20-1
size: few

DNA: TGCAGTGCTACCAGGGACGGGAATGAGCAGTTCTTC
CDR3: CSATRDGNEQFF
D: -
J: TRBJ2-1
V: TRBV20-1
size: -

DNA: TGTGCCATCAGTGAGTCCGGGACAGGGCAGGATGGCTACACCTTC
CDR3: CAISESGTGQDGYTF
D: TRBD1
J: TRBJ1-2
V: TRBV10-3
size: -

DNA: TGTGCCAGCAGCGTAGGGCTGCGGGGGACCAGGACAGATACGCAGTATTTT
CDR3: CASSVGLRGTRTDTQYF
D: TRBD2
J: TRBJ2-3
V: TRBV9
size: -

DNA: TGCGCCAGCAGCGCTCCCATGGATACGCAGTATTTT
CDR3: CASSAPMDTQYF
D: -
J: TRBJ2-3
V: TRBV4-1
size: -

DNA: TGTGCCAGCAGCCTAGCGGCGGGGCGGACAGTCTCCTACGAGCAGTACTTC
CDR3: CASSLAAGRTVSYEQYF
D: -
J: TRBJ2-7
V: TRBV7-2
size: few

DNA: TGTGCCAGCAGCCCGGACAGTTATAGCAATCAGCCCCAGCATTTT
CDR3: CASSPDSYSNQPQHF
D: -
J: TRBJ1-5
V: TRBV6-6
size: few

DNA: TGCGCCAGCAGCTCTCGGACAGGGGGAAGAGCTAACTATGGCTACACCTTC
CDR3: CASSSRTGGRANYGYTF
D: TRBD1
J: TRBJ1-2
V: TRBV4-3
size: -